The rows below give T cell receptor beta chains drawn from one sample of a study of cytomegalovirus exposure and HLA in healthy donors. Generated by immunoSEQ multiplex PCR, the TCRdb table keeps only in-frame clones and is missing some. The sample gives over 75,000 clones, over 60% of which show up once; around 3% is in the top ten. Sequencing was performed on PBMCs. Receptors were obtained from a male donor in good health and CMV-seropositive. The CDR3 runs from the conserved cysteine through the conserved F or W. The D gene is left open where the match is weak. Clone sizes are given selectively: once, few, many, or a class where the clone is expanded.

j_call | d_call | v_call | clone_size | cdr3_nt | cdr3_aa
TRBJ1-1 | NA | TRBV12-2 | NA | TGTGCAAGTCGCTCCGGGACAGGGGGCACTGAAGCTTTCTTT | CASRSGTGGTEAFF
TRBJ2-7 | NA | TRBV7-2 | NA | TGTGCCAGCAGCTCCTCCTGGGACACCCATCCCTACGAGCAGTACTTC | CASSSSWDTHPYEQYF
TRBJ2-7 | NA | TRBV6-1 | NA | TGTGCCAGCAGAGTTCCAGGTAGGGAGCAGTACTTC | CASRVPGREQYF
TRBJ1-1 | NA | TRBV7-9 | NA | TGTGCCAGCAGCTTACGGGGTGTTGGGACTGAAGCTTTCTTT | CASSLRGVGTEAFF
TRBJ1-1 | TRBD1 | TRBV5-1 | NA | TGCGCCAGCAGCTTGGAGACAGGGAATACTGAAGCTTTCTTT | CASSLETGNTEAFF
TRBJ1-4 | NA | TRBV10-2 | NA | TGCGCCAGCAGTGAGGCCGGAGCAACTAATGAAAAACTGTTTTTT | CASSEAGATNEKLFF
TRBJ1-1 | TRBD1 | TRBV5-1 | NA | TGCGCCAGCAGCTTGGCGGACAGGGGTGCGCCTGAAGCTTTCTTT | CASSLADRGAPEAFF
TRBJ2-7 | NA | TRBV13 | NA | TGTGCCAGCAGCTTATCAGGGCTGTACGAGCAGTACTTC | CASSLSGLYEQYF
TRBJ1-2 | NA | TRBV15 | NA | TGTGCCACCAGCAGAGAAGGCCAGGGCGGCTACACCTTC | CATSREGQGGYTF
TRBJ1-5 | NA | TRBV6-6 | NA | TGTGCCAGCAGTTACTCTGGGGGCGACAATCAGCCCCAGCATTTT | CASSYSGGDNQPQHF
TRBJ2-2 | TRBD2 | TRBV30 | NA | TGTGCCTGGAGTGTAATGGGGGGGGCGAACACCGGGGAGCTGTTTTTT | CAWSVMGGANTGELFF
TRBJ1-1 | NA | TRBV5-6 | few | TGTGCCAGCAGCCTGCCGACAGAGAACACTGAAGCTTTCTTT | CASSLPTENTEAFF
TRBJ2-7 | NA | TRBV7-3 | NA | TGTGCCAGCAGCTTGTCCGGGACGGGACTCTACGAGCAGTACTTC | CASSLSGTGLYEQYF
TRBJ2-7 | NA | TRBV11-3 | NA | TGTGCCAGCAGCCGCACAGGCACCTACGAGCAGTACTTC | CASSRTGTYEQYF
TRBJ1-1 | NA | TRBV11-2 | NA | TGTGCCAGCAGCTTAGTGGCGAACACTGAAGCTTTCTTT | CASSLVANTEAFF
TRBJ1-5 | TRBD1 | TRBV2 | NA | TGTGCCAGCAGTGATGCGGGCAGGGGGCTGCAGCCCCAGCATTTT | CASSDAGRGLQPQHF
TRBJ2-7 | TRBD1 | TRBV29-1 | NA | TGCAGCGTGGAATCCCCGGGACAGGGGGCTCGCGAGCAGTACTTC | CSVESPGQGAREQYF
TRBJ1-6 | TRBD1 | TRBV5-4 | once | TGTGCCAGCAGCTCGGGACAGGGAAATTCACCCCTCCACTTT | CASSSGQGNSPLHF
TRBJ1-6 | TRBD1 | TRBV25-1 | NA | TGTGCCAGCAGTGAATTCGGGACAGGGAATTCACCCCTCCACTTT | CASSEFGTGNSPLHF
TRBJ1-5 | NA | TRBV4-3 | NA | TGCGCCAGCAGCCGCGGCGGGGGCACTCAGCCCCAGCATTTT | CASSRGGGTQPQHF
TRBJ1-4 | NA | TRBV10-3 | few | TGTGCCATCAGTGATTTACGTGTAAATGGTGCGAATGAAAAACTGTTTTTT | CAISDLRVNGANEKLFF
TRBJ1-4 | TRBD1 | TRBV5-1 | NA | TGCGCCAGCAGCCCCCTTACCGGGACAGGGGATGAAAAACTGTTTTTT | CASSPLTGTGDEKLFF
TRBJ1-5 | TRBD1 | TRBV6-5 | NA | TGTGCCAGCAGTTTGGGACAGGGGGCGAATCAGCCCCAGCATTTT | CASSLGQGANQPQHF
TRBJ2-1 | TRBD2 | TRBV25-1 | NA | TGTGCCAGCAGCTCCGGGACAGATATAGCGGGGGGGTACAATGAGCAGTTCTTC | CASSSGTDIAGGYNEQFF
TRBJ1-1 | TRBD1 | TRBV12-5 | NA | TGTGCTAGTGGGAGGGGACAGGTGAACACTGAAGCTTTCTTT | CASGRGQVNTEAFF
TRBJ2-3 | NA | TRBV5-1 | NA | TGCGCCAGCAGCTTAAGGCAGGGGAGAACAGATACGCAGTATTTT | CASSLRQGRTDTQYF
TRBJ2-7 | TRBD2 | TRBV15 | NA | TGTGCCACCAGCAGCGCGCTGGGGCTAGCGGGGCACGGGCAGTACTTC | CATSSALGLAGHGQYF
TRBJ1-5 | TRBD1 | TRBV6-6 | NA | TGTGCCAGCAGTAGACAGGGGAATCAGCCCCAGCATTTT | CASSRQGNQPQHF
TRBJ1-5 | TRBD1 | TRBV18 | NA | TGTGCCAGCTCACCTAGGACAGGGGCCAATCAGCCCCAGCATTTT | CASSPRTGANQPQHF
TRBJ1-4 | TRBD1 | TRBV5-1 | NA | TGCGCCAGCAGCCCCGGGACAGGGCCTGAAAAACTGTTTTTT | CASSPGTGPEKLFF
TRBJ1-4 | NA | TRBV18 | NA | TGTGCCAGCTCAAGTGGAGGTGTTGCTAATGAAAAACTGTTTTTT | CASSSGGVANEKLFF
TRBJ2-3 | TRBD1 | TRBV5-1 | NA | TGCGCCAGCAGCACCGGACAGGGGAGCGCAGATACGCAGTATTTT | CASSTGQGSADTQYF
TRBJ2-5 | TRBD1 | TRBV11-1 | once | TGTGCCAGCAGCTCCGGGACAGGAGAGACCCAGTACTTC | CASSSGTGETQYF
TRBJ1-5 | TRBD1 | TRBV7-6 | NA | TGTGCCAGCAGCGCGGATACTGACAGGGGTGGAGGTCAGCCCCAGCATTTT | CASSADTDRGGGQPQHF
TRBJ2-5 | TRBD2 | TRBV7-9 | NA | TGTGCCAGCAGCAAAGCGGGGACGGAGACCCAGTACTTC | CASSKAGTETQYF
TRBJ1-1 | NA | TRBV29-1 | NA | TGCAGCGTTGTTTGGCAATCTGAAGCTTTCTTT | CSVVWQSEAFF
TRBJ1-4 | NA | TRBV4-1 | NA | TGCGCCAGCAGCCGGTTACCAGGGGTCTCTACAACTAATGAAAAACTGTTTTTT | CASSRLPGVSTTNEKLFF
TRBJ1-5 | NA | TRBV19 | NA | TGTGCCAGTACCAACAGGGAAAGGGGGCCCCAGCATTTT | CASTNRERGPQHF
TRBJ2-7 | TRBD1 | TRBV23-1 | NA | TGCGCCAGCAGTCCCCCGGGACAGGTACCCACCCCTGGTTTTTACGAGCAGTACTTC | CASSPPGQVPTPGFYEQYF
TRBJ2-1 | TRBD1 | TRBV5-1 | NA | TGCGCCAGCAGCTCTCCGGGACAGGGACGGGAGCAGTTCTTC | CASSSPGQGREQFF
TRBJ1-2 | NA | TRBV9 | NA | TGTGCCAGCAGCCCCGGGGTCCATGGCTACACCTTC | CASSPGVHGYTF
TRBJ1-1 | NA | TRBV6-5 | NA | TGTGCCAGCAGATCTGACAGGCGGAACACTGAAGCTTTCTTT | CASRSDRRNTEAFF
TRBJ1-1 | TRBD1 | TRBV6-6 | once | TGTGCCAGCAGTTCGACAGGGGACACTGAAGCTTTCTTT | CASSSTGDTEAFF
TRBJ1-1 | NA | TRBV7-9 | NA | TGTTCCAGCAGCTTAGTTATCACTGAAGCTTTCTTT | CSSSLVITEAFF
TRBJ1-5 | NA | TRBV5-1 | NA | TGCGCCAGCAGCTCGGGGGGTACAAATCAGCCCCAGCATTTT | CASSSGGTNQPQHF
TRBJ1-5 | NA | TRBV28 | NA | TGTGCCAGCAGTTTATACGGCAGGTTAGTTCAGCCCCAGCATTTT | CASSLYGRLVQPQHF
TRBJ1-5 | NA | TRBV30 | NA | TGTGCCTGGAGTGTACGGGGGGCTCAGCCCCAGCATTTT | CAWSVRGAQPQHF
TRBJ2-4 | TRBD1 | TRBV30 | NA | TGTGCCTGGAGTGTCAAGGGGGCAACCAAAAACATTCAGTACTTC | CAWSVKGATKNIQYF
TRBJ2-2 | NA | TRBV7-9 | NA | TGTGCCAGCAGCTTAAGTGAGGCGAACACCGGGGAGCTGTTTTTT | CASSLSEANTGELFF
TRBJ2-7 | NA | TRBV5-4 | NA | TGTGCCAGCAGCCCCGAGGGGGTATCTTACGAGCAGTACTTC | CASSPEGVSYEQYF